The 13 T cell receptor beta chains below all came from one sample that was sequenced in a study of blood T cell repertoires in COVID-19 (dated by TCRdb to the early 2020s). Library method: the immunoSEQ multiplex PCR assay. The source is immuneACCESS, and TCRdb retained only in-frame sequences with V and J called. Part of the clones is not carried over; for the studies checked, unresolved V genes explain less than half of this, and the remainder is unexplained. In this sample the table shows some 70,000 clones, roughly 84% of which occur a single time. Clones ranked in the top ten supply less than 8% of the sample. What was sequenced was peripheral blood. The source is a man aged 50 to 60 with active COVID-19.

On this clone itself: This sample also contains other DNA sequences that code for the same CDR3. The genes are TRBV9 and TRBJ2-1, with D unresolved. Germline V gene sequence: CDR1 SGDLS, CDR2 YYNGEE. This CDR3 spans 14 amino acids. V was trimmed by 0 bases and J by 6 bases, leaving 10 bases between them. CDR3 protein: CASSVGASSNEQFF. DNA for the CDR3: TGTGCCAGCAGCGTAGGCGCGTCTAGCAATGAGCAGTTCTTC.

This chain uses TRBV6-6 with TRBJ2-7; D perhaps matches TRBD1 (5 bases). Looked up from germline, CDR1 is MNHNY and CDR2 is SVGAGI (reference sequence). The CDR3 extends over 15 amino acids. V was shortened by 2 bases and J by 0 bases, with 11 bases between the two germline ends. The chain's CDR3 is CASSYRGPSSYEQYF. In nucleotides, the CDR3 is TGTGCCAGCAGTTACAGGGGCCCAAGCTCCTACGAGCAGTACTTC.

The rearrangement joins TRBV11-3 to TRBJ1-3, with TRBD1 as a possible D gene (5 bases). CDR3 length: 15 residues. The germline V gene has CDR1 SGHNT and CDR2 YENEEA. Trimming pared 3 bases from V and 0 bases from J, leaving 9 bases between. CDR3 residues: CASSLGGGSGNTIYF. The DNA for the CDR3 is TGTGCCAGCAGCTTGGGGGGTGGCTCTGGAAACACCATATATTTT.

The CDR3 is CASSLSSQGLNEQYF. CDR3 DNA sequence: TGTGCCAGCAGTTTATCGTCGCAGGGGTTGAACGAGCAGTACTTC. The chain joins TRBV27 to TRBJ2-7; tentatively, D is TRBD1 (6 bases). Between the trimmed V and J ends, which lost 0 bases and 5 bases, there was a span of 14 bases. The CDR3 length is 15 residues. The germline V gene encodes CDR1 MNHEY and CDR2 SMNVEV (reference sequence).

The rearrangement uses TRBV4-3 and TRBJ1-3; TRBD1 might be the D (6 bases). CDR3 length: 15 residues. V lost 1 base, J lost 4 bases, and 11 bases lay in between. The germline CDR1 and CDR2 sequences are LGHNA and YSLEER. The CDR3 here is CASSQGGGRGNTIYF. The CDR3 DNA sequence: TGCGCCAGCAGCCAAGGGGGGGGGCGAGGAAACACCATATATTTT.

The CDR3 DNA is TGTGCCACCAGCAGAGGTTATACTAGCACAGATACGCAGTATTTT. It yields the protein CATSRGYTSTDTQYF. This chain connects TRBV15 to TRBJ2-3, with unresolved D. This CDR3 spans 15 amino acids. The germline V gene has CDR1 LNHNV and CDR2 YYDKDF (reference sequence). Trimming left V 1 base short and J 0 bases short, with 8 bases between.

This chain connects TRBV6-5 to TRBJ1-6; D ambiguous. V was pared by 6 bases and J by 9 bases, with 9 bases between. This CDR3 is 12 amino acids long. Germline V gene lookup returns CDR1 MNHEY and CDR2 SVGAGI. CDR3 sequence: CASRITGSPLHF. Here the CDR3 DNA reads TGTGCCAGCAGAATTACCGGTTCACCCCTCCACTTT.

Details on this clone: At one of its ends the junction is not consistent with the germline gene, which may arise from a read error. V and J are TRBV28 and TRBJ2-1, with TRBD2 identical over 10 bases. Germline V gene sequence: CDR1 MDHEN, CDR2 SYDVKM. The CDR3 covers 17 residues. The CDR3 loop is CASSLFLAGVGYKEQFF. CDR3 coding DNA: TGTGCCAGCAGTTTGTTTCTAGCGGGAGTGGGCTACAAGGAGCAGTTCTTC.

This clone was seen once. The chain employs TRBV3-1 (or the pseudogene TRBV3-2) and TRBJ1-1, with 9 bases that match TRBD1. The V and J ends lost 7 bases and 0 bases, in that order; junction bases with no gene match: 12. CDR1 is LGHDT, CDR2 YNNKEL, per germline (reference sequence). The CDR3 is made up of 17 amino acids. The CDR3 is CASITSLQGALNTEAFF. In DNA form, the CDR3 reads TGTGCCAGCATCACTTCTCTACAGGGGGCCCTGAACACTGAAGCTTTCTTT.

The chain couples TRBV10-3 to TRBJ2-1; 8 bases fit TRBD2. The CDR3 totals 17 residues. The J segment lost 12 bases and the V segment lost 0 bases, leaving 16 bases of the junction unmatched. The V gene's germline CDR1 is ENHRY and CDR2 SYGVKD. The CDR3 reads CAISESVSGARDGGQFF. The CDR3 DNA reads TGTGCCATCAGTGAGTCGGTTAGCGGGGCCCGGGATGGGGGGCAGTTCTTC.

The chain combines TRBV27 with TRBJ2-4; maybe TRBD2 (5 bases). Germline-derived CDR1 and CDR2 are MNHEY and SMNVEV (reference sequence). V lost 7 bases and J lost 7, with 20 bases in between. The CDR3 is 15 amino acids. The CDR3 bases are TGTGCCAGCACCCCACGGCATGGTCCGGGGAACATTCAGTACTTC. Translated, it gives CASTPRHGPGNIQYF.

This chain links TRBV7-3 with TRBJ1-2; 7 bases agree with TRBD1. The CDR3 totals 13 residues. From germline, CDR1 is SGHTA and CDR2 FQGTGA. V shed 5 bases, J shed 6 bases, and the junction held 6 bases outside the gene matches. The CDR3 sequence is CASSADRVNGYTF. CDR3 bases: TGTGCCAGCAGCGCCGACAGGGTAAATGGCTACACCTTC.

The rearrangement links TRBV19 to TRBJ2-6; D might be TRBD2 (5 bases). The CDR3 sequence is 15 residues long. Germline CDR1 and CDR2: LNHDA and SQIVND (reference sequence). Trimming removed 3 bases at V and 2 bases at J, with 8 bases between. The CDR3 region is CASSMLGAGANVLTF. For the CDR3, the DNA is TGTGCCAGTAGTATGCTCGGGGCTGGGGCCAACGTCCTGACTTTC. The whole variable domain, filled in from reference TRBV19 and TRBJ2-6, reads DGGITQSPKYLFRKEGQNVTLSCEQNLNHDAMYWYRQDPGQGLRLIYYSQIVNDFQKGDIAEGYSVSREKKESFPLTVTSAQKNPTAFYLCASSMLGAGANVLTFGAGSRLTVL.